The 28 T cell receptor beta chains in this list originate from one sample, sequenced in a study of T cells in Graves' hyperthyroidism and ophthalmopathy. There were TCR beta CDR3 regions amplified from RNA transcripts. TCR CDR3 underwent first-round RT-PCR with the HTBI primer set. TCRdb re-derived calls from the multiplex PCR reads in MiXCR, one entry per CDR3 protein. The data contain 500,000 to 600,000 distinct CDR3 sequences, around 46% of them singletons. The sample taken for sequencing was peripheral blood or thyroid tissue (not recorded which). The receptors originated from a woman under 30 with Graves' hyperthyroidism.

The gene calls are TRBV2 and TRBJ1-2, with a tentative D call TRBD1 (6 bases). This CDR3 has 15 residues. V was cut by 8 bases and J by 2 bases, with 18 bases left in between. The germline CDR1 and CDR2 sequences are SNHLY and FYNNEI. CDR3 amino acids: CASGGSPGTNYGYTF. The CDR3 bases are TGTGCCAGCGGAGGTAGCCCCGGGACAAACTATGGCTACACCTTC.

The chain joins TRBV7-4 to TRBJ2-2; TRBD2 matches 10 bases. Germline-derived CDR1 and CDR2 are SGHVT and SQSDAQ. This CDR3 region has 16 residues. V shed 5 bases, J shed 3 bases, and the junction held 6 bases outside the gene matches. CDR3 nucleotide sequence: TGTGCCAGCAGCGTAGGGACTAGCGTTTACACCGGGGAGCTGTTTTTT. As protein: CASSVGTSVYTGELFF.

This clonotype was seen once. A single base separates this from a much larger clone, so it may be a read error. CDR3 DNA sequence: TGTGCCAGCTCCACGGGAGAGGGAGAGACCCAGTACTTC. Translation gives CASSTGEGETQYF. The rearrangement uses TRBV6-6 and TRBJ2-5, with D perhaps TRBD2 (6 bases). V was pared by 8 bases and J by 4 bases, with 14 bases between. The CDR3 is made up of 13 amino acids. Looked up from germline, CDR1 is MNHNY and CDR2 is SVGAGI (reference sequence).

The chain has TRBV5-4 and TRBJ1-4; D is perhaps TRBD1 (5 bases). This CDR3 spans 15 amino acids. The germline gives CDR1 SGHNT, CDR2 YYREEE (reference sequence). Trimming took 0 bases from V and 2 from J, leaving 8 bases between them. The CDR3 region is CASSLDPGTNEKLFF. CDR3 in DNA: TGTGCCAGCAGCTTGGACCCAGGGACTAATGAAAAACTGTTTTTT.

The chain combines TRBV24-1 with TRBJ2-1; D remains ambiguous. V lost 3 bases to trimming and J lost 2 bases, with 19 bases between them. Germline V gene lookup returns CDR1 KGHDR and CDR2 SFDVKD. The CDR3 is 18 amino acids. The CDR3 protein is CATSDGSGYTWPYNEQFF. As DNA, the CDR3 is TGTGCCACCAGTGATGGTTCTGGCTACACCTGGCCCTACAATGAGCAGTTCTTC.

As to this clonotype: The DNA is omitted, as the CDR3 cannot be located on it reliably, and the CDR3 follows TCRdb's listing. The chain uses TRBV2 and TRBJ2-2; the table's D gene call, TRBD2, was not cross checked with the DNA. CDR1 and CDR2 (germline): SNHLY, FYNNEI. Including both end residues, the CDR3 is 16 amino acids long. The CDR3 here is CACSARLAGDTGELFF.

In this sample, this clonotype turned up once. The final CDR3 position lacks the conserved phenylalanine or tryptophan, pointing to a likely read error. It is unclear where the CDR3 begins or ends on the DNA, so no DNA is shown, and the CDR3 is as TCRdb lists it. V and J are TRBV15 and TRBJ1-2; TRBD1, the table's D call, was not compared with the DNA. Germline V CDR1 and CDR2: LNHNV, YYDKDF (reference sequence). The CDR3 extends over 15 residues, inclusive of both ends. Here the CDR3 reads CATSKTGTADTPFFS.

The V and J genes are TRBV7-3 and TRBJ1-3; a weak D match, TRBD1 (5 bases). The germline V gene has CDR1 SGHTA and CDR2 FQGTGA. The germline V and J ends were trimmed by 6 bases and 7 bases, with 13 bases remaining between them. The CDR3 spans 13 residues. Here the CDR3 reads CASRVGVGNTIYF. The CDR3 DNA reads TGTGCCAGCAGAGTGGGGGTCGGCAACACCATATATTTT.

The rearrangement joins TRBV2 to TRBJ1-1; TRBD1 aligns across 10 bases. Germline V gene data show CDR1 as SNHLY and CDR2 as FYNNEI. The CDR3 length is 15 residues. V shed 4 bases, J shed 4 bases, and the junction held 6 bases outside the gene matches. CDR3 sequence (DNA): TGTGCCAGCAGTGGGGGACAGGGGTTGGGCACTGAAGCTTTCTTT. Its protein is CASSGGQGLGTEAFF. The full variable domain, its missing parts supplied by reference TRBV2 and TRBJ1-1, is EPEVTQTPSHQVTQMGQEVILRCVPISNHLYFYWYRQILGQKVEFLVSFYNNEISEKSEIFDDQFSVERPDGSNFTLKIRSTKLEDSAMYFCASSGGQGLGTEAFFGQGTRLTVV.

This clonotype has at least ten counts. This chain connects TRBV25-1 to TRBJ2-5; a possible D gene is TRBD2 (5 bases). The V and J ends lost 5 bases and 1 base respectively, with 8 bases between them. The CDR3 loop spans 13 amino acids. CDR1 and CDR2 (germline): MGHDK, SYGVNS. The CDR3 here is CASSLASQETQYF. Written as DNA, the CDR3 is TGTGCCAGCAGTTTAGCGTCCCAAGAGACCCAGTACTTC. Full variable domain (outside the CDR3, taken from reference TRBV25-1 and TRBJ2-5): EADIYQTPRYLVIGTGKKITLECSQTMGHDKMYWYQQDPGMELHLIHYSYGVNSTEKGDLSSESTVSRIRTEHFPLTLESARPSHTSQYLCASSLASQETQYFGPGTRLLVL.

Ten or more counts support this clonotype. This sequence joins TRBV4-1 and TRBJ2-7; no clear D gene. V was cut by 1 base and J by 7 bases, with 14 bases left in between. The CDR3 loop spans 14 amino acids. Germline CDR1 is MGHRA and CDR2 is YSYEKL. The CDR3 protein is CASSQALVGWEQYF. For the CDR3, the DNA is TGCGCCAGCAGCCAAGCCTTGGTGGGGTGGGAGCAGTACTTC.

This clonotype was found once. V is TRBV12-3 or TRBV12-4 and J is TRBJ2-5; 9 positions match TRBD1. This CDR3 comprises 15 residues. The ends lost 6 bases at V and 2 bases at J; junction bases unmatched: 7. CDR3 loop: CASRATGGTQETQYF. CDR3 in DNA: TGTGCCAGCAGAGCCACAGGGGGCACACAAGAGACCCAGTACTTC.

This clonotype was counted ten times or more. V gene TRBV4-1 combines with J gene TRBJ2-5; maybe TRBD2 (6 bases). Germline V lookup: CDR1 MGHRA, CDR2 YSYEKL. The CDR3 covers 15 residues. V lost 3 bases to trimming and J lost 5 bases, with 16 bases between them. For the CDR3, the DNA is TGCGCCAGCAGCCAGGGGGGAACAGGAGGGGAGACCCAGTACTTC. Translated: CASSQGGTGGETQYF.

This clonotype was seen many times. The genes are TRBV5-6 and TRBJ1-4; TRBD1 is a possible D gene (5 bases). The CDR3 sequence is 13 residues long. CDR1 and CDR2 (germline): SGHDT, YYEEEE. V lost 0 bases to trimming and J lost 11 bases, with 11 bases between them. The CDR3 protein is CASSLDGRAKLFF. The CDR3 DNA sequence: TGTGCCAGCAGCTTGGATGGCAGGGCGAAACTGTTTTTT.

There are many counts of this clonotype. The genes are TRBV6-2 or TRBV6-3 and TRBJ2-7; 8 bases fit TRBD2. Per germline, CDR1 MNHEY and CDR2 SVGEGT. V shed 7 bases and J 3 bases; nucleotides not matched to a gene: 8. This CDR3 is built from 14 residues. The DNA of the CDR3 is TGTGCCAGCACGTTGCGGGAGGATGTCTACGAGCAGTACTTC. Amino acid sequence: CASTLREDVYEQYF.

The rearrangement joins TRBV5-1 to TRBJ2-3; D unresolved. CDR3 length: 13 amino acids. The V end was cut by 0 bases, the J end by 6 bases, with 8 bases between. Germline-derived CDR1 and CDR2 are SGHRS and YFSETQ. The CDR3 bases are TGCGCCAGCAGCTTGGGGGTCGAGGATACGCAGTATTTT. It codes for CASSLGVEDTQYF.

This clonotype was detected ten times or more. The chain recombines TRBV5-8 with TRBJ1-2, with 7 bases fitting TRBD1. CDR1 is SGHTS and CDR2 is YDEGEE in the germline V gene. J was trimmed by 4 bases and V by 1 base; bases with no gene match: 7. This CDR3 comprises 15 residues. Written as DNA, the CDR3 is TGTGCCAGCAGCTTGAGCGACAGGGTCGGCTATGGCTACACCTTC. It codes for CASSLSDRVGYGYTF.

This clonotype was seen repeatedly, ten times or more. The rearrangement links TRBV7-9 to TRBJ2-7; TRBD2 agrees at 8 bases. The CDR3 runs 15 residues. Per the germline V gene, CDR1 is SEHNR and CDR2 is FQNEAQ (reference sequence). V shed 6 bases and J 2 bases; nucleotides not matched to a gene: 9. CDR3 bases: TGTGCCAGCAGTAGTTCGGGACTAGTTGCCTACGAGCAGTACTTC. Amino acid sequence: CASSSSGLVAYEQYF.

The chain joins TRBV19 to TRBJ2-7; TRBD2 matches at 8 bases. V trimming: 3 bases; J trimming: 2 bases; junction bases outside the gene matches: 3. The CDR3 spans 14 residues. The germline V gene has CDR1 LNHDA and CDR2 SQIVND (reference sequence). The CDR3 DNA reads as TGTGCCAGTAGTATGACTAGCGCTACCTACGAGCAGTACTTC. It translates to CASSMTSATYEQYF. The entire variable domain, with the rest obtained from reference TRBV19 and TRBJ2-7, is as follows: DGGITQSPKYLFRKEGQNVTLSCEQNLNHDAMYWYRQDPGQGLRLIYYSQIVNDFQKGDIAEGYSVSREKKESFPLTVTSAQKNPTAFYLCASSMTSATYEQYFGPGTRLTVT.

This chain connects TRBV2 to TRBJ2-7; D unresolved. Germline CDR1 and CDR2: SNHLY and FYNNEI. The CDR3 is made up of 13 amino acids. The germline V and J ends were trimmed by 8 bases and 0 bases, with 11 bases remaining between them. The CDR3 reads CASLAGGSYEQYF. The CDR3 DNA reads TGTGCCAGCTTGGCCGGCGGCTCCTACGAGCAGTACTTC.

The chain uses TRBV24-1 and TRBJ2-5; 13 bases map to TRBD2. The J call may be faulty, since TRBJ2-1 better matches the DNA end. Germline V CDR1 and CDR2: KGHDR, SFDVKD. The CDR3 runs 16 residues. The CDR3 loop reads CATSDVGLAGEDEQFF. The CDR3 DNA reads TGTGCCACCAGTGATGTCGGACTAGCGGGAGAAGACGAGCAGTTCTTC.

This clonotype showed up many times. The chain joins TRBV12-3 or TRBV12-4 to TRBJ1-4; maybe TRBD1 (6 bases). V was shortened by 7 bases and J by 8 bases, with 17 bases between the two germline ends. The CDR3 has 14 amino acids. CDR3 loop: CASTFTRQDEKLFF. The CDR3 DNA follows: TGTGCCAGCACATTTACAAGACAGGACGAAAAACTGTTTTTT.

Ten or more counts support this clonotype. In nucleotides, the CDR3 is TGTGCCAGCAGTTTTGTGGGTGGCGAGACCCAGTACTTC. This translates into CASSFVGGETQYF. The chain employs TRBV12-3 or TRBV12-4 and TRBJ2-5; D uncertain. The CDR3 extends over 13 amino acids. Trimming shortened V by 3 bases and J by 5 bases, and 10 bases separated the two germline ends.

The J gene is TRBJ2-7, the V gene TRBV2; D may be TRBD1 (6 bases). Looked up from germline, CDR1 is SNHLY and CDR2 is FYNNEI. Deletions cut 7 bases from V and 2 bases from J, with 12 bases between. The CDR3 consists of 13 residues. The chain's CDR3 is CASKQGQTYEQYF. The CDR3 DNA reads as TGTGCCAGCAAACAGGGACAAACCTACGAGCAGTACTTC.

There are a few counts of this clonotype. An end of the junction does not agree with germline; a read error may underlie this. The V gene is TRBV2, the J gene TRBJ2-3, with 10 bases identical to TRBD1. CDR1 is SNHLY, CDR2 FYNNEI, per germline. This CDR3 spans 13 amino acids. The CDR3 bases are TGTGCCAGCAGTGCAGACAGGGGGCTTGCCCCTGAGTTT. This translates into CASSADRGLAPEF.

This clonotype was detected ten times or more. This sequence joins TRBV6-6 and TRBJ2-7; the match to TRBD1 covers 8 bases. The J segment lost 2 bases and the V segment lost 5 bases, leaving 2 bases of the junction unmatched. CDR1 is MNHNY and CDR2 is SVGAGI in the germline V gene (reference sequence). The CDR3 loop spans 13 amino acids. CDR3 loop: CASSEGQAYEQYF. As DNA, the CDR3 is TGTGCCAGCAGTGAGGGACAGGCCTACGAGCAGTACTTC.

A few counts support this clonotype. V and J are TRBV7-2 and TRBJ1-1; a weak D match, TRBD1 (5 bases). CDR3 size: 18 residues. The germline V gene encodes CDR1 SGHTA and CDR2 FQGNSA. V dropped 5 bases and J dropped 0 bases, with 22 bases sitting between them. CDR3 nucleotides: TGTGCCAGCAGCACGTCCGGGCCTGGGACTTTTTTGAACACTGAAGCTTTCTTT. The encoded protein is CASSTSGPGTFLNTEAFF. Full variable domain (rest looked up from reference TRBV7-2 and TRBJ1-1): GAGVSQSPSNKVTEKGKDVELRCDPISGHTALYWYRQSLGQGLEFLIYFQGNSAPDKSGLPSDRFSAERTGGSVSTLTIQRTQQEDSAVYLCASSTSGPGTFLNTEAFFGQGTRLTVV.

Points on this clonotype: A clone one base away is much larger, so this may be a read error. This chain links TRBV5-1 with TRBJ1-4, with 11 bases identical to TRBD1. This CDR3 is built from 15 residues. J lost 5 bases, V lost 4 bases, and 4 bases had no gene match. Germline CDR1 reads SGHRS; CDR2 reads YFSETQ. The CDR3 reads CASSRDRGSNEKLFF. Written as DNA, the CDR3 is TGCGCCAGCAGCAGGGACAGGGGGTCCAATGAAAAACTGTTTTTT.